Listed below are T cell receptor beta chains from one sample, sequenced in a study of CD8 T cells in Susac syndrome. TCRdb reprocessed the immunoSEQ multiplex PCR reads with MiXCR, giving one entry per CDR3 protein. In the table there are approximately 80,000 distinct CDR3 sequences, about 91% of which are singletons. The sequencing sample was made of CD8+ T cells from PBMCs. These receptors were collected from a human donor with multiple sclerosis. Each CDR3 is given with its conserved first and last residue.

TRBV2	TRBJ2-1	CASRVGLAVYNEQFF
TRBV5-6	TRBJ2-3	CASSPGRRSADTQYF
TRBV4-1	TRBJ2-7	CASSRTGDYEQYF
TRBV27	TRBJ2-7	CASSMISYEQYF
TRBV19	TRBJ2-6	CASSLGMRANVLTF
TRBV28	TRBJ2-7	CASSFRGTVYYEQYF
TRBV2	TRBJ1-5	CASSETGGIQPQHF
TRBV12-3/TRBV12-4	TRBJ2-1	CASRSTSGGLYNEQFF
TRBV19	TRBJ2-7	CASSMPGDFGEQYF
TRBV5-6	TRBJ2-7	CASSLELALSYEQYF
TRBV9	TRBJ2-7	CASSKGGTPIAEQYF
TRBV30	TRBJ1-1	CAWSTGQGWTEAFF
TRBV4-2	TRBJ2-7	CASSQPSSGGAPAYEQYF
TRBV11-2	TRBJ2-7	CASRGASGMSWYEQYF
TRBV7-9	TRBJ1-2	CASSSIRDLLNYGYTF
TRBV28	TRBJ2-3	CASSLLFEGLTDTQYF
TRBV7-9	TRBJ2-5	CASSLGLVALQETQYF
TRBV2	TRBJ2-7	CASLSRTSGIYEQYF
TRBV12-3/TRBV12-4	TRBJ2-1	CASSLNPSSYNEQFF
TRBV9	TRBJ1-2	CASSVVGRGYTF
TRBV5-4	TRBJ2-1	CASSSLAGVPLNFNEQFF
TRBV19	TRBJ2-1	CASIPRDHRYNEQFF
TRBV7-2	TRBJ2-7	CASSSGNPYEQYF
TRBV27	TRBJ1-4	CASSLQYQRSEKLFF
TRBV4-3	TRBJ2-3	CASSQDGTSGRRLDTQYF
TRBV14	TRBJ2-1	CASSQGLGQYNEQFF
TRBV7-8	TRBJ2-7	CASSGLAGPYEQYF
TRBV24-1	TRBJ2-2	CATSATNTGELFF
TRBV4-1	TRBJ2-7	CASSDDYSYEQYF
TRBV6-5	TRBJ2-7	CASSEAGASYEQYF
TRBV9	TRBJ2-1	CASSAASTSYYNEQFF
TRBV27	TRBJ1-2	CASSTRTGGIGYTF
TRBV5-6	TRBJ2-2	CASSLANGTGYTGELFF
TRBV20-1	TRBJ2-3	CSARSGTSGRTDTQYF
TRBV7-9	TRBJ2-2	CASSNRLPNTGELFF
TRBV5-4	TRBJ2-5	CASSPFGGGGETQYF
TRBV7-8	TRBJ2-3	CASSLVVGGPADTQYF
TRBV20-1	TRBJ1-4	CSARDAGVELFF
TRBV4-2	TRBJ2-1	CASSQTTIAGGPYNEQFF
TRBV11-3	TRBJ2-1	CASSLRTGGLNEQFF
TRBV9	TRBJ2-3	CASSVRAGDTDTQYF
TRBV9	TRBJ2-6	CASSVEGAGANVLTF
TRBV7-3	TRBJ2-3	CASSPRGAGSRADTQYF
TRBV9	TRBJ1-6	CASSVQPTGSSPLHF
TRBV19	TRBJ1-5	CAGGGLNNQPQHF
TRBV4-2	TRBJ2-3	CASGPGAQWGNTDTQYF